This record looks at one T cell receptor (beta chain) sequence and its context. The antigen is unknown. These data come from a study of CD8+ T cells in alopecia areata. Study details: Those treated were given oral tofacitinib at 5 to 10 mg twice daily. Study-wide results and caveats: Scalp clonality decreased significantly with tofacitinib, and so did expanded CD8+ clones among the top 100. Tissue-resident alphabeta T cells belonging to normal skin likewise get sequenced within scalp specimens. Lesional scalp, especially alopecia totalis/universalis, showed higher clonality than normal scalp.

The trim removed 5 bases at V and 1 base at J, leaving 8 bases unmatched. Germline V gene sequence: CDR1 SEHNR, CDR2 FQNEAQ (reference sequence). The CDR3 has 16 residues. Extraction and reverse transcription of RNA yielded cDNA as the sequencing template. Repertoires were generated with immunoSEQ multiplex PCR, while TCRdb's copy carries only in-frame clones and drops some. The table includes some 180,000 clones, about 48% detected once. Treatment indicated: oral pan-JAK inhibitor, 5-10 mg twice daily. Specimen: CD8+ T cells sorted from blood, collected at week 24, from a patient treated with tofacitinib. The sequence derives from a human donor with alopecia areata. The rearrangement joins TRBV7-9 to TRBJ2-3; 8 bases align to TRBD1. CDR3: CASSVQGGYGTDTQYF. The CDR3 bases are TGTGCCAGCAGCGTACAGGGGGGCTATGGCACAGATACGCAGTATTTT.